The rows below give T cell receptor beta chains drawn from one sample of a study of Tregs in tolerant kidney transplant recipients. The protocol was immunoSEQ multiplex PCR, while the TCRdb copy is restricted to in-frame clones and leaves out a portion. The repertoire holds about 100,000 clones, with almost 90% as singletons. Sequences were derived from CD4+ T cells from blood, sampled before the transplant. The receptors here all came from a human donor who received a combined kidney and bone marrow transplant. Each CDR3 is given with its conserved first and last residue. The D gene is left open where the match is weak. Not every row has a clone size; where given, it reads once, few, many or a size class.

V: TRBV13
size: once
D: -
J: TRBJ2-3
CDR3: CASSLRVTDTQYF
DNA: TGTGCCAGCAGCCTTCGGGTTACGGATACGCAGTATTTT

V: TRBV7-2
size: -
D: TRBD2
J: TRBJ2-2
CDR3: CASSTPSGRWTGELFF
DNA: TGTGCCAGCAGCACACCTAGCGGCCGTTGGACCGGGGAGCTGTTTTTT

V: TRBV18
size: -
D: -
J: TRBJ1-1
CDR3: CASSPKAGMNTEAFF
DNA: TGTGCCAGCTCACCAAAAGCGGGAATGAACACTGAAGCTTTCTTT

V: TRBV27
size: -
D: TRBD2
J: TRBJ2-7
CDR3: CASSSVSGGYEQYF
DNA: TGTGCCAGCAGTTCGGTTAGCGGGGGGTACGAGCAGTACTTC

V: TRBV6-6
size: -
D: -
J: TRBJ1-1
CDR3: CASSYSRGSGTEAFF
DNA: TGTGCCAGCAGTTACTCGCGGGGGTCGGGCACTGAAGCTTTCTTT

V: TRBV19
size: -
D: -
J: TRBJ2-7
CDR3: CASSAGPGTPFGQYF
DNA: TGTGCCAGTAGTGCCGGCCCCGGGACTCCGTTCGGGCAGTACTTC

V: TRBV9
size: -
D: TRBD1
J: TRBJ1-2
CDR3: CASSVGDRALHGYTF
DNA: TGTGCCAGCAGCGTAGGGGACAGGGCCCTCCATGGCTACACCTTC

V: TRBV7-2
size: -
D: -
J: TRBJ2-6
CDR3: CASSLEGSSGANVLTF
DNA: TGTGCCAGCAGCTTAGAAGGGAGCTCTGGGGCCAACGTCCTGACTTTC

V: TRBV28
size: -
D: -
J: TRBJ1-2
CDR3: CASSFPGRSNYGYTF
DNA: TGTGCCAGCAGTTTCCCAGGCAGATCCAACTATGGCTACACCTTC

V: TRBV28
size: -
D: -
J: TRBJ2-7
CDR3: CASSFEGGRYEQYF
DNA: TGTGCCAGCAGTTTCGAGGGTGGAAGATACGAGCAGTACTTC

V: TRBV5-4
size: -
D: TRBD1
J: TRBJ2-5
CDR3: CASSRTGSGETQYF
DNA: TGTGCCAGCAGCAGGACAGGGTCGGGGGAGACCCAGTACTTC

V: TRBV11-1
size: -
D: TRBD1
J: TRBJ1-4
CDR3: CASSLSGGDEKLFF
DNA: TGTGCCAGCAGCTTATCAGGGGGCGATGAAAAACTGTTTTTT